The text below deals with one T cell receptor (beta chain). Its antigen is currently unknown. The data belong to a study of T cell responses to AZD1222 COVID-19 vaccine. Some clones are missing from TCRdb's copy, which holds only in-frame ones; the method was immunoSEQ multiplex PCR. The table shows over 130,000 clones, with 90% occurring only once. Notes on the study in general: Donors were chiefly white British, with a greater number of females, and clonal diversity was perhaps underestimated.

Trimming removed 2 bases from V and 1 base from J, with 8 bases in between. The V gene's germline CDR1 is KGHSH and CDR2 LQKENI. This CDR3 contains 14 residues. The V and J genes are TRBV18 and TRBJ1-1, with D perhaps TRBD1 (5 bases). The TCR originated in an adult who received the AZD1222 COVID-19 vaccine. Material: peripheral blood, obtained 28 days after the second AZD1222 dose. DNA of the CDR3: TGTGCCAGCTCACCAGGCAGGGCGAACACTGAAGCTTTCTTT. It specifies CASSPGRANTEAFF.